This entry lists 5 T cell receptor beta chains sequenced from one sample in a study of OX40 agonist ivuxolimab in advanced cancers. Some clones are missing from TCRdb's copy, which holds only in-frame ones; the method was immunoSEQ multiplex PCR. The sample lists 55,000 or so clones, roughly nine tenths occurring once. The specimen was CD4+ or CD8+ T cells sorted from blood, collected in a trial of the OX40 agonist ivuxolimab. Receptors were obtained from an adult with an advanced solid tumor such as melanoma, head and neck, liver or kidney cancer.

This clone has just a few counts. This sequence joins TRBV15 and TRBJ2-7; D might be TRBD2 (6 bases). This CDR3 contains 13 residues. Germline V CDR1 and CDR2: LNHNV, YYDKDF (reference sequence). Deletions cut 0 bases from V and 12 bases from J, with 15 bases between. The CDR3 bases are TGTGCCACCAGCAGAGATGGCGGGACGCAGCCGTACTTC. Protein: CATSRDGGTQPYF.

The chain recombines TRBV30 with TRBJ2-1; D gene uncertain. Germline CDR1 GTSNPN, CDR2 SVGIG (reference sequence). The ends were cut back, 0 bases at V and 0 bases at J, with 9 bases in the middle. The CDR3 covers 15 residues. The CDR3 DNA reads TGTGCCTGGAGTGTAGGCACCACCTCCTACAATGAGCAGTTCTTC. Translating it yields CAWSVGTTSYNEQFF.

This chain uses TRBV5-1 with TRBJ1-2; weak D call: TRBD1 (5 bases). Trimming removed 0 bases from V and 2 bases from J, with 11 bases in between. The CDR3 is 15 residues long. Germline V lookup: CDR1 SGHRS, CDR2 YFSETQ. CDR3 amino acids: CASSLVPQGNYGYTF. The CDR3 nucleotides read TGCGCCAGCAGCTTGGTCCCCCAGGGAAACTATGGCTACACCTTC.

This chain joins TRBV5-6 and TRBJ2-4; D uncertain. The CDR3 length is 14 residues. Trimming cost V 0 bases and J 5 bases, with 9 bases left between them. The V gene's germline CDR1 is SGHDT and CDR2 YYEEEE. The CDR3 DNA follows: TGTGCCAGCAGCTTGGTTGGTAGGCAAAACATTCAGTACTTC. Translating gives CASSLVGRQNIQYF.

The V call is TRBV2, the J call TRBJ1-5; TRBD1 might be the D (6 bases). The CDR3 sequence is 14 residues long. Germline CDR1 SNHLY, CDR2 FYNNEI. V lost 2 bases and J 4 bases, leaving 9 bases between the germline ends. Here the CDR3 reads CASSEWTENQPQHF. The CDR3 coding sequence is TGTGCCAGCAGTGAATGGACAGAGAATCAGCCCCAGCATTTT.